Listed here are 19 T cell receptor beta chains from one sample, sequenced in a study of blood T cell repertoires in COVID-19. TCRdb's copy holds only in-frame clones and misses some; the assay was immunoSEQ multiplex PCR. This table has roughly 320,000 clones, 85% appearing once. Sequencing was performed on peripheral blood. The receptor source for this set is a human donor in a cohort sampled during active COVID-19.

V is TRBV12-3 or TRBV12-4 and J is TRBJ1-1; no clear D. This CDR3 contains 10 residues. Trimming left V 3 bases short and J 11 bases short, with 7 bases between. CDR3 DNA: TGTGCCAGCAGTTTCAGTTTGGCTTTCTTT. The encoded protein is CASSFSLAFF.

CDR3 region: CASSLDGGVGSYNEQFF. CDR3 bases: TGCGCCAGCAGCTTGGATGGGGGCGTAGGGTCCTACAATGAGCAGTTCTTC. The rearrangement uses TRBV5-1 and TRBJ2-1; possibly TRBD1 for D (6 bases). Germline lookup yields CDR1 SGHRS and CDR2 YFSETQ. This CDR3 has 17 residues. The ends were cut back, 0 bases at V and 1 base at J, with 14 bases in the middle.

This rearrangement joins TRBV5-1 to TRBJ2-7, with 9 bases fitting TRBD1. The J segment lost 4 bases and the V segment lost 2 bases, leaving 4 bases of the junction unmatched. The CDR3 is made up of 14 amino acids. Germline lookup yields CDR1 SGHRS and CDR2 YFSETQ. CDR3 sequence reads: CASSLQGARYEQYF. The CDR3 bases are TGCGCCAGCAGCTTACAGGGGGCGCGGTACGAGCAGTACTTC. Looking up the rest from reference TRBV5-1 and TRBJ2-7 gives the full variable domain: KAGVTQTPRYLIKTRGQQVTLSCSPISGHRSVSWYQQTPGQGLQFLFEYFSETQRNKGNFPGRFSGRQFSNSRSEMNVSTLELGDSALYLCASSLQGARYEQYFGPGTRLTVT.

The V call is TRBV28, the J call TRBJ2-2; D remains unclear. The V end was cut by 6 bases, the J end by 2 bases, with 4 bases between. Germline CDR1 reads MDHEN; CDR2 reads SYDVKM. This CDR3 is 12 amino acids long. CDR3 loop: CASRLNTGELFF. Here the CDR3 DNA reads TGTGCCAGCAGACTTAACACCGGGGAGCTGTTTTTT.

This clone showed up just once. The V call is TRBV29-1, the J call TRBJ1-1; no definite D call. CDR3 size: 10 residues. Germline V CDR1 and CDR2: SQVTM, ANQGSEA. Deletions cut 4 bases from V and 14 bases from J, with 14 bases between. CDR3 DNA sequence: TGCAGCGTTGGAGATGTCGGGAGCTTCTTT. It is translated as CSVGDVGSFF.

This clone was seen only a few times. The V gene is TRBV30, the J gene TRBJ1-5, with D uncertain. The CDR3 is made up of 13 amino acids. V lost 0 bases and J lost 9, with 12 bases in between. Germline V gives CDR1 GTSNPN, CDR2 SVGIG (reference sequence). The CDR3 region has the DNA TGTGCCTGGAGTGTTACCGCAGTAGCGCCCCAGCATTTT. This codes for CAWSVTAVAPQHF.

The rearrangement links TRBV5-8 to TRBJ2-2; 10 positions agree with TRBD1. Losses at the gene ends were 3 bases for V and 4 bases for J; bases not matched to a gene: 6. The CDR3 spans 16 residues. Germline V gives CDR1 SGHTS, CDR2 YDEGEE. CDR3 in amino acids: CASSWTGGVITGELFF. The CDR3 DNA follows: TGTGCCAGCAGCTGGACAGGGGGTGTCATCACCGGGGAGCTGTTTTTT.

The chain uses TRBV30 and TRBJ1-1; TRBD1 aligns across 7 bases. V dropped 2 bases and J dropped 4; count of bases not matched to a gene: 7. Germline loops: CDR1 GTSNPN, CDR2 SVGIG (reference sequence). The CDR3 consists of 14 residues. CDR3 sequence (DNA): TGTGCCTGGAGTAACGCCGGGACAGTCACTGAAGCTTTCTTT. This gives the protein CAWSNAGTVTEAFF.

The V gene is TRBV4-2, the J gene TRBJ2-7; D not certain. Germline assignment: CDR1 LGHNA and CDR2 YNFKEQ. The CDR3 covers 13 residues. V lost 1 base to trimming and J lost 6 bases, with 10 bases between them. The CDR3 coding sequence is TGTGCCAGCAGCCAAGTAGAAGATTCCGAGCAGTACTTC. Translated: CASSQVEDSEQYF.

The DNA of the CDR3 is TGTGCCAGCAGTGAAACCGGGAGCGTTCAAGCTTTCTTT. It specifies CASSETGSVQAFF. The rearrangement uses TRBV6-1 and TRBJ1-1, with no clear D. Germline values: CDR1 MNHNS, CDR2 SASEGT. Trimming removed 2 bases at V and 9 bases at J, with 13 bases between. This CDR3 is built from 13 residues.

This clone was found once. V and J are TRBV7-3 and TRBJ2-7; TRBD1 aligns across 8 bases. Germline CDR1 is SGHTA and CDR2 is FQGTGA. The trim removed 8 bases at V and 6 bases at J, leaving 9 bases unmatched. The CDR3 is made up of 13 amino acids. The CDR3 reads CASQETGAGEQYF. The CDR3 nucleotides read TGTGCCAGCCAAGAGACAGGGGCGGGCGAGCAGTACTTC.

The chain has TRBV6-5 and TRBJ1-6; D possibly corresponds to TRBD1 (6 bases). Trimming stripped 6 bases from V and 7 bases from J, with 16 bases between. The CDR3 is 15 amino acids. Germline CDR1 and CDR2: MNHEY and SVGAGI. In DNA form, the CDR3 reads TGTGCCAGCAGCGACGGTGGGCAGGGGAATTCACCCCTCCACTTT. It encodes CASSDGGQGNSPLHF.

The chain joins TRBV29-1 to TRBJ2-1, with TRBD1 matching 12 bases. The CDR3 covers 13 residues. J was trimmed by 9 bases and V by 6 bases; bases with no gene match: 6. The germline V gene has CDR1 SQVTM and CDR2 ANQGSEA. The CDR3 DNA reads TGCAGCGTGACTCCGGGACAGGGGGCTGAGCAGTTCTTC. Protein product: CSVTPGQGAEQFF.

The rearrangement joins TRBV19 to TRBJ2-1; D is perhaps TRBD1 (5 bases). This CDR3 is 15 amino acids long. V lost 10 bases to trimming and J lost 9 bases, with 25 bases between them. CDR1 and CDR2 from the germline V gene are LNHDA and SQIVND (reference sequence). In nucleotides, the CDR3 is TGTGCCACCACGCGCTCAGGGTTTATCTCGAGTGAGCAGTTCTTC. The encoded protein is CATTRSGFISSEQFF.

This rearrangement joins TRBV5-6 to TRBJ1-1; possibly TRBD1 for D (5 bases). The CDR3 sequence is 13 residues long. Trimming left V 4 bases short and J 3 bases short, with 10 bases between. Germline V lookup: CDR1 SGHDT, CDR2 YYEEEE. In DNA form, the CDR3 reads TGTGCCAGCAGCATGTGGGGGGACACTGAAGCTTTCTTT. Translation: CASSMWGDTEAFF.

This clone was counted only a few times. This rearrangement joins TRBV19 to TRBJ1-1; D uncertain. V lost 5 bases and J 2 bases, leaving 15 bases between the germline ends. The CDR3 contains 15 residues. The germline V gene has CDR1 LNHDA and CDR2 SQIVND (reference sequence). The CDR3 DNA follows: TGTGCCAGTAGTCCGTGGGGAGAGGGAAACACTGAAGCTTTCTTT. Its translation: CASSPWGEGNTEAFF.

The chain employs TRBV5-4 and TRBJ1-6; 9 bases are a match to TRBD1. V lost 4 bases to trimming and J lost 7 bases; unmatched junction nucleotides: 6. This CDR3 spans 15 amino acids. CDR1 SGHNT and CDR2 YYREEE come from the germline V gene (reference sequence). The CDR3 here is CASSGSGTGNSPLHF. CDR3 nucleotides: TGTGCCAGCAGCGGCTCCGGGACAGGGAATTCACCCCTCCACTTT. Looking up the rest from reference TRBV5-4 and TRBJ1-6 gives the full variable domain: ETGVTQSPTHLIKTRGQQVTLRCSSQSGHNTVSWYQQALGQGPQFIFQYYREEENGRGNFPPRFSGLQFPNYSSELNVNALELDDSALYLCASSGSGTGNSPLHFGNGTRLTVT.

The V gene is TRBV9, the J gene TRBJ2-3; 10 bases are a match to TRBD2. Trimming took 3 bases from V and 3 from J; bases not matched to a gene: 1. CDR1 is SGDLS, CDR2 YYNGEE, per germline. The CDR3 length is 14 residues. CDR3 DNA: TGTGCCAGCAGCGAGCGGGGGGGGACAGATACGCAGTATTTT. Translation: CASSERGGTDTQYF.

V is TRBV19 and J is TRBJ1-1, with 9 bases lining up with TRBD1. CDR3 length equals 19 residues. The germline CDR1 and CDR2 sequences are LNHDA and SQIVND (reference sequence). The J segment lost 0 bases and the V segment lost 7 bases, leaving 18 bases of the junction unmatched. CDR3 loop: CASMDPAGTGIKVNTEAFF. The CDR3 region has the DNA TGTGCCAGTATGGACCCGGCCGGGACAGGGATAAAGGTGAACACTGAAGCTTTCTTT.